The source of this TCR beta chain is a study of blood T cell repertoires in COVID-19. Generated by immunoSEQ multiplex PCR, the TCRdb table keeps only in-frame clones and is missing some. Of under 200,000 clones listed, more than 70% are singletons. This clone was picked up a small number of times. The CDR3 is 14 residues long. Trimming left V 1 base short and J 5 bases short, with 11 bases between. Germline-derived CDR1 and CDR2 are LGHNA and YNFKEQ. The sample was peripheral blood. The chain is built from TRBV4-2 and TRBJ2-5; D call uncertain. This sequence was found in a man aged 18-30 years with active or convalescent COVID-19. CDR3 DNA sequence: TGTGCCAGCAGCCAAGGTGATAGCTGGGAGACCCAGTACTTC. Translation gives CASSQGDSWETQYF.